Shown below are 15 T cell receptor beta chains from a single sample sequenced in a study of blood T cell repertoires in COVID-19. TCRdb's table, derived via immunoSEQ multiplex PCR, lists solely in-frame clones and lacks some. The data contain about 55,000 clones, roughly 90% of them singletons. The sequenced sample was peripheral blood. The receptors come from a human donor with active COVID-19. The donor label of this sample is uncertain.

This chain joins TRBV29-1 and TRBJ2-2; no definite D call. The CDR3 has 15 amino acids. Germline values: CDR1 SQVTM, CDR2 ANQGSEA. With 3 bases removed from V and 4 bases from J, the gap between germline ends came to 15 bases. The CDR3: CSVEIGGRATGELFF. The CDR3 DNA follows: TGCAGCGTTGAGATCGGCGGTCGAGCCACCGGGGAGCTGTTTTTT.

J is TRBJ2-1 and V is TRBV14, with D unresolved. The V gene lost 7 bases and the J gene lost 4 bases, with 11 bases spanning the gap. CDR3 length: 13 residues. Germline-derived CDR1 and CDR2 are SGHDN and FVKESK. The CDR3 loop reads CASTNSYYNEQFF. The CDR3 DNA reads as TGTGCCAGCACCAACAGTTATTACAATGAGCAGTTCTTC.

This chain's CDR3 is CASSLGHRGYTDTQYF. DNA for the CDR3: TGTGCCAGCAGCTTAGGACACAGGGGATACACAGATACGCAGTATTTT. The rearrangement links TRBV11-2 to TRBJ2-3; 7 bases map to TRBD1. J lost 2 bases, V lost 1 base, and 6 bases had no gene match. Germline lookup yields CDR1 SGHAT and CDR2 FQNNGV. CDR3 length equals 16 residues.

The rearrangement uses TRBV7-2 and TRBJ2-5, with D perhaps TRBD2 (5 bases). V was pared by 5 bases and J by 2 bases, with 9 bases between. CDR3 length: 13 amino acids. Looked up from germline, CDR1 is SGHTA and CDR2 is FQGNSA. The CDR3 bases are TGTGCCAGCAGCACGTCGGGGCAAGAGACCCAGTACTTC. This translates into CASSTSGQETQYF.

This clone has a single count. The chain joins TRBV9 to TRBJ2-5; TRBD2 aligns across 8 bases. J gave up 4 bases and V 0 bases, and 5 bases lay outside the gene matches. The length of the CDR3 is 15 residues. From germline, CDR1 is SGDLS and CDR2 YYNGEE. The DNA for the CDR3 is TGTGCCAGCAGCGTAGGCGGGGGGCCCGGAGAGACCCAGTACTTC. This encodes CASSVGGGPGETQYF.

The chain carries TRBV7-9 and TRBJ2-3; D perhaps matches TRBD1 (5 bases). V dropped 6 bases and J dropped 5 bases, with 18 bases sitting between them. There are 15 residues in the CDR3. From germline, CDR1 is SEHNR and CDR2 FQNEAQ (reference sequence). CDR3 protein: CASRPELGAQDTQYF. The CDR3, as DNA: TGTGCCAGCAGGCCCGAATTAGGGGCGCAAGATACGCAGTATTTT.

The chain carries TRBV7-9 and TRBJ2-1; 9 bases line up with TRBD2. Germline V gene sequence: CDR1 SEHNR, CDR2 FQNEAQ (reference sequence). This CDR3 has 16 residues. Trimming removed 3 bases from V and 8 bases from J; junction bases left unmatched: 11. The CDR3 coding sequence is TGTGCCAGCAGCTTTTACGGACTAGCGATTAACCATGAGCAGTTCTTC. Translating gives CASSFYGLAINHEQFF.

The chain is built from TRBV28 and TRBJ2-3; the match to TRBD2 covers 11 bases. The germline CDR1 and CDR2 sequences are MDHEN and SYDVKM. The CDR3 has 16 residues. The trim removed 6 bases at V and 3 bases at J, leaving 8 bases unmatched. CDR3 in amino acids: CASSFSRLAGTDTQYF. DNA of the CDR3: TGTGCCAGCAGCTTCAGTAGACTAGCGGGGACAGATACGCAGTATTTT.

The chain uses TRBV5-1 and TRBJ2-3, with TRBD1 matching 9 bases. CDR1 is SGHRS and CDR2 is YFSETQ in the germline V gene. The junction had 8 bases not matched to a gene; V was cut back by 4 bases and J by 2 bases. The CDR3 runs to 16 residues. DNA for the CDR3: TGCGCCAGCAGCCGGTCCGGACAGGGGAACACAGATACGCAGTATTTT. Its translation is CASSRSGQGNTDTQYF.

CDR3 sequence: CASSPLSGVYNEQFF. The CDR3 DNA sequence: TGTGCCAGCAGCCCTCTCTCGGGAGTCTACAATGAGCAGTTCTTC. The chain recombines TRBV7-9 with TRBJ2-1; tentatively, D is TRBD2 (6 bases). Trimming stripped 5 bases from V and 3 bases from J, with 14 bases between. Germline CDR1 is SEHNR and CDR2 is FQNEAQ (reference sequence). This CDR3 has 15 amino acids.

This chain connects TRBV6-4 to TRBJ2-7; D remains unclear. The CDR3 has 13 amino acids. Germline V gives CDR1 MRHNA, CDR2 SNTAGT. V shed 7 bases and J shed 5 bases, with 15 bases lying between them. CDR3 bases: TGTGCCAGCACCCGCCCTTCGGGTGACGAGCAGTACGTC. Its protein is CASTRPSGDEQYV.

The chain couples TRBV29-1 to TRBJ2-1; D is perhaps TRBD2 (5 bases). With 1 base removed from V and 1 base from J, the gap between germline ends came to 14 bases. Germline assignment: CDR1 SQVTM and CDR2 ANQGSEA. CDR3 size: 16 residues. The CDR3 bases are TGCAGCGTTGAAGCGGAAGTAGCGTTTTCCTACAATGAGCAGTTCTTC. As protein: CSVEAEVAFSYNEQFF.

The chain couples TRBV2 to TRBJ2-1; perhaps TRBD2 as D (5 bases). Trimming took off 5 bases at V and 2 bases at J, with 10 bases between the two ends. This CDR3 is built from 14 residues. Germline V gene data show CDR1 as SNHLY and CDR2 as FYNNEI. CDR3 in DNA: TGTGCCAGCAGTACCAGCGGACCCTACAATGAGCAGTTCTTC. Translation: CASSTSGPYNEQFF.

The chain's CDR3 is CASSYSGQGANEKLFF. CDR3 nucleotide sequence: TGTGCCAGCAGTTACTCGGGACAGGGCGCTAATGAAAAACTGTTTTTT. The chain is built from TRBV6-6 and TRBJ1-4, with 9 bases fitting TRBD1. This CDR3 has 16 amino acids. The V gene end was trimmed by 0 bases and the J gene end by 3 bases; junction bases not matched to a gene: 2. Germline V gives CDR1 MNHNY, CDR2 SVGAGI (reference sequence).

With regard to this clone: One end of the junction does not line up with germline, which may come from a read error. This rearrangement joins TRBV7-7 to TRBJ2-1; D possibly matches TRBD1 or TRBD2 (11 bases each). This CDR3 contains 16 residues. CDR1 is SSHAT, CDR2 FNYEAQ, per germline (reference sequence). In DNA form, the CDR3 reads TGTGCTAGCAGCTCGGGACAGGGGGGACTAGCGGATGAGCAGTTCTTC. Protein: CASSSGQGGLADEQFF.